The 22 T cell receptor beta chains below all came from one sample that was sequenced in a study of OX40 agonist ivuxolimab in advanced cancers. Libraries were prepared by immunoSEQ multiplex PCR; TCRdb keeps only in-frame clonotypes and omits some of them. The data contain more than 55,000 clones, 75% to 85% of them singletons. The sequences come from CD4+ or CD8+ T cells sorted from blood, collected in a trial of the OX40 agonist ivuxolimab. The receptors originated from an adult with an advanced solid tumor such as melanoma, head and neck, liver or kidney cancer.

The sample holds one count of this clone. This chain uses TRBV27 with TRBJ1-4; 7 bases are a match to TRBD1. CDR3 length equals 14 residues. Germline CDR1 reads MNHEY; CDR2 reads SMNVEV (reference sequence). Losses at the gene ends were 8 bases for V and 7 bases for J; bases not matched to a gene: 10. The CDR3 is CASGEQGRGEKLFF. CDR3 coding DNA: TGTGCCAGCGGCGAACAGGGGCGAGGTGAAAAACTGTTTTTT.

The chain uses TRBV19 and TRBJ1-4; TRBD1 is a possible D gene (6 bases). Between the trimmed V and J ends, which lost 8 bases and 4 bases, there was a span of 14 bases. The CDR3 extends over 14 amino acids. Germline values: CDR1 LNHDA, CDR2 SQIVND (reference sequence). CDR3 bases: TGTGCCAGTTGCACTGGGACACATAATGAAAAACTGTTTTTT. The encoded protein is CASCTGTHNEKLFF.

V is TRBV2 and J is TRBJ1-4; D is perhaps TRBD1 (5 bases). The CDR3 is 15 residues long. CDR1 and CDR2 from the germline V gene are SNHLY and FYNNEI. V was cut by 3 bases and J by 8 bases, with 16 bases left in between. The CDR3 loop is CASSDRPGWGEKLFF. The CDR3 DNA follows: TGTGCCAGCAGTGATCGCCCCGGGTGGGGGGAAAAACTGTTTTTT.

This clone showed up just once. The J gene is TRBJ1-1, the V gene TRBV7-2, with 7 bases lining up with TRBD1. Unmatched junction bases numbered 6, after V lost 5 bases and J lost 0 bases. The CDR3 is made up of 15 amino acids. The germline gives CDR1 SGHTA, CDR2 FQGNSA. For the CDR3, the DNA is TGTGCCAGCAGCGCTAACAGGGGCCTGAACACTGAAGCTTTCTTT. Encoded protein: CASSANRGLNTEAFF.

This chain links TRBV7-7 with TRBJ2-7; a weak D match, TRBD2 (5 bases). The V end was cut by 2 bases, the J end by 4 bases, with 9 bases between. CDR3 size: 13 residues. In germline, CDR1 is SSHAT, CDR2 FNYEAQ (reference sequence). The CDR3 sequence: CASSLSPGYEQYF. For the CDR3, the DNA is TGTGCCAGCAGCTTAAGTCCGGGGTACGAGCAGTACTTC. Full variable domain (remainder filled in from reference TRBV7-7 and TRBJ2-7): GAGVSQSPRYKVTKRGQDVTLRCDPISSHATLYWYQQALGQGPEFLTYFNYEAQPDKSGLPSDRFSAERPEGSISTLTIQRTEQRDSAMYRCASSLSPGYEQYFGPGTRLTVT.

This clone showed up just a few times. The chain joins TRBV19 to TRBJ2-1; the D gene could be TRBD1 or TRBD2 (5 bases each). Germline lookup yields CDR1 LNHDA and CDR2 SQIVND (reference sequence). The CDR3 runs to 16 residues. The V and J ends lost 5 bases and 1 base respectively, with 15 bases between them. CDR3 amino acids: CASSQPGRQSYNEQFF. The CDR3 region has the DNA TGTGCCAGTAGTCAGCCGGGACGACAGTCCTACAATGAGCAGTTCTTC. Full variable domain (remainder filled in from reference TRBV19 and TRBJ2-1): DGGITQSPKYLFRKEGQNVTLSCEQNLNHDAMYWYRQDPGQGLRLIYYSQIVNDFQKGDIAEGYSVSREKKESFPLTVTSAQKNPTAFYLCASSQPGRQSYNEQFFGPGTRLTVL.

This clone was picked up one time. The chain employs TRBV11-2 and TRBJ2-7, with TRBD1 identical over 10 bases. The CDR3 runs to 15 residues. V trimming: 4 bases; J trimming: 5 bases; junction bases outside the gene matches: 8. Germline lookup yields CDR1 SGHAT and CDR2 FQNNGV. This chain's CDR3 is CASSSAGTGVNEQYF. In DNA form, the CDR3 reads TGTGCCAGCAGCTCAGCCGGGACAGGGGTGAACGAGCAGTACTTC.

Here the CDR3 reads CASSRTSGGAYNEQFF. In DNA form, the CDR3 reads TGTGCCAGCAGCCGGACTAGCGGGGGGGCCTACAATGAGCAGTTCTTC. The V gene is TRBV14, the J gene TRBJ2-1; TRBD2 agrees at 15 bases. Germline values: CDR1 SGHDN, CDR2 FVKESK. The V gene end was trimmed by 4 bases and the J gene end by 2 bases; junction bases not matched to a gene: 0. The CDR3 runs to 16 residues. The full variable domain, its missing parts supplied by reference TRBV14 and TRBJ2-1, is EAGVTQFPSHSVIEKGQTVTLRCDPISGHDNLYWYRRVMGKEIKFLLHFVKESKQDESGMPNNRFLAERTGGTYSTLKVQPAELEDSGVYFCASSRTSGGAYNEQFFGPGTRLTVL.

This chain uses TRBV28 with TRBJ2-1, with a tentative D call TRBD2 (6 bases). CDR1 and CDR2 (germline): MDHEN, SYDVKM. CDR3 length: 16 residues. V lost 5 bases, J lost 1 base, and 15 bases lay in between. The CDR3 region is CASSPPGLLSYNEQFF. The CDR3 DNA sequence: TGTGCCAGCAGTCCTCCGGGACTTCTTTCCTACAATGAGCAGTTCTTC.

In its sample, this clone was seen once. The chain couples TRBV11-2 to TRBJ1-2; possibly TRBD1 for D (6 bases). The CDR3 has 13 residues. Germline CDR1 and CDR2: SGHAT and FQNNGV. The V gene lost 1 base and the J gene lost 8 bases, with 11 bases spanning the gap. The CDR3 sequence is CASSLAPRGGYTF. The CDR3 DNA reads TGTGCCAGCAGCTTAGCTCCGAGGGGGGGCTACACCTTC.

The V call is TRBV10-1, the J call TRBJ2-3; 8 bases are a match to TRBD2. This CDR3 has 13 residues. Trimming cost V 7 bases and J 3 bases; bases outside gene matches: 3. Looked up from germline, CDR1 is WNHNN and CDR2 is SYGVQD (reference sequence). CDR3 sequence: CASITSGTDTQYF. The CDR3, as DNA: TGCGCCAGCATTACTAGCGGAACAGATACGCAGTATTTT.

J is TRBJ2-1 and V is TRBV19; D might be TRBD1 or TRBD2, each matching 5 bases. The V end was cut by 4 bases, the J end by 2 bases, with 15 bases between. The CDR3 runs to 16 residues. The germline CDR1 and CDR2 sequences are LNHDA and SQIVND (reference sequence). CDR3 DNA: TGTGCCAGTAGTACCTCCGGGACGTTTCCCTACAATGAGCAGTTCTTC. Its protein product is CASSTSGTFPYNEQFF.

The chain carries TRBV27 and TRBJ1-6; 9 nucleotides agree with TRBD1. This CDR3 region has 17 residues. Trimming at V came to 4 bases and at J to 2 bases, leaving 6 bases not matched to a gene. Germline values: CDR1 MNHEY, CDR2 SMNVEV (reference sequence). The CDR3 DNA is TGTGCCAGCAGTTCGGGACAGGGTGTGACCTATAATTCACCCCTCCACTTT. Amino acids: CASSSGQGVTYNSPLHF.

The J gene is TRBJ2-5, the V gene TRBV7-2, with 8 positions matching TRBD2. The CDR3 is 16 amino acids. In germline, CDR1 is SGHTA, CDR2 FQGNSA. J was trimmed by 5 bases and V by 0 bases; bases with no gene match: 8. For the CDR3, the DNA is TGTGCCAGCAGCTTAGCGTTCGGAGCGGGAGTGGAGACCCAGTACTTC. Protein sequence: CASSLAFGAGVETQYF.

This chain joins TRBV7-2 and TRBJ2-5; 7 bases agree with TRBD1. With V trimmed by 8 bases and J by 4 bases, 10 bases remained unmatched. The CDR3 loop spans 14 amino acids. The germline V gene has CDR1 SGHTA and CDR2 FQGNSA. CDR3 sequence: CASGRQGQGETQYF. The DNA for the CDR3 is TGTGCCAGCGGTCGACAGGGACAAGGAGAGACCCAGTACTTC.

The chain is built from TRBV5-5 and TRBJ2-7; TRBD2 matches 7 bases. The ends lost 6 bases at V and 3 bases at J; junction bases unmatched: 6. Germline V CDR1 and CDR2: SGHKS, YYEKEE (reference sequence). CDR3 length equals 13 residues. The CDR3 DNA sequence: TGTGCCAGCACCCCGGGAGGCCGCTACGAGCAGTACTTC. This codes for CASTPGGRYEQYF.

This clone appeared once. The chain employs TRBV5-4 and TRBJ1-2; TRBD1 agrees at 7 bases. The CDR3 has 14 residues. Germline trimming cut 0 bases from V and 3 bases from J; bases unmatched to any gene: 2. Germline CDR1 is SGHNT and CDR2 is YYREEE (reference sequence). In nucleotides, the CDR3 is TGTGCCAGCAGCTTGGACAGGGGCGACTATGGCTACACCTTC. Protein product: CASSLDRGDYGYTF. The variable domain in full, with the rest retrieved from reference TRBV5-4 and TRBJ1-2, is ETGVTQSPTHLIKTRGQQVTLRCSSQSGHNTVSWYQQALGQGPQFIFQYYREEENGRGNFPPRFSGLQFPNYSSELNVNALELDDSALYLCASSLDRGDYGYTFGSGTRLTVV.

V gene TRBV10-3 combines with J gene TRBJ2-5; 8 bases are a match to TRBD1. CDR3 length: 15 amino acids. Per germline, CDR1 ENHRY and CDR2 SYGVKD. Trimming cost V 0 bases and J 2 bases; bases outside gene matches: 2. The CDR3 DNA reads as TGTGCCATCAGTGAGTCTGGACAGGGACAAGAGACCCAGTACTTC. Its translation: CAISESGQGQETQYF.

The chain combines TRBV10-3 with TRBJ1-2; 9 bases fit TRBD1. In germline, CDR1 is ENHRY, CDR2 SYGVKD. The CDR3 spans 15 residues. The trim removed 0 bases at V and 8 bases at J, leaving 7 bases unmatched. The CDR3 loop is CAISESPGQGRGYTF. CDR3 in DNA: TGTGCCATCAGTGAGTCCCCGGGACAGGGTCGCGGCTACACCTTC.

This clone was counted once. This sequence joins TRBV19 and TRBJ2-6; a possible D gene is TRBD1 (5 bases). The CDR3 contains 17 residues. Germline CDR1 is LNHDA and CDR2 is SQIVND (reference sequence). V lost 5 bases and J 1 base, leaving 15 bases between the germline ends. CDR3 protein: CASSSQGILSGANVLTF. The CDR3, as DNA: TGTGCCAGTAGTTCTCAGGGAATTCTGTCTGGGGCCAACGTCCTGACTTTC.

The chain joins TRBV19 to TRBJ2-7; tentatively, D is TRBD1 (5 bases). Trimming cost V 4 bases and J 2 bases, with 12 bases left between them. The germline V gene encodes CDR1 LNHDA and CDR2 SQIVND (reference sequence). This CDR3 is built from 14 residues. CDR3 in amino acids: CASSSQGWPYEQYF. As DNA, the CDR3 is TGTGCCAGTAGTAGCCAGGGATGGCCCTACGAGCAGTACTTC. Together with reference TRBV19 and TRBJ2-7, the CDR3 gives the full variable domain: DGGITQSPKYLFRKEGQNVTLSCEQNLNHDAMYWYRQDPGQGLRLIYYSQIVNDFQKGDIAEGYSVSREKKESFPLTVTSAQKNPTAFYLCASSSQGWPYEQYFGPGTRLTVT.

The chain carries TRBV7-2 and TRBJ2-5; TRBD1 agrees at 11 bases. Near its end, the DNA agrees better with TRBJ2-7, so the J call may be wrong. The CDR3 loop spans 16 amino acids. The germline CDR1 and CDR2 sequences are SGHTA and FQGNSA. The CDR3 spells CASSARGQGGIYEQYF. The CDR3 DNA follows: TGTGCCAGCAGCGCACGGGGACAGGGGGGGATCTACGAGCAGTACTTC.